This paragraph covers one T cell receptor beta chain sequence. Its matching antigen is unknown. CDR1 and CDR2 from the germline V gene are SGHNT and YENEEA. Deletions cut 5 bases from V and 5 bases from J, with 6 bases between. This CDR3 region has 11 residues. Time point denoted: after dendritic cell vaccination, including at tumor progression/relapse. Autologous tumor lysate was loaded overnight onto monocyte-derived dendritic cells grown less than 8 days with IL-4 and GM-CSF. Three intradermal dendritic cell vaccine injections were given every two weeks. This entry belongs to a study of glioma-infiltrating T cells after dendritic cell vaccination. Study outcomes and limitations: The cohort had few patients with full blood and tumor sets.

Up to about 2 ug genomic DNA was used for TCRB CDR3 amplification. Primers: 60 V beta forward and 13 J beta reverse. Some clones are missing from TCRdb's copy, which holds only in-frame ones; the method was immunoSEQ multiplex PCR. This table holds about 1,100 clones, roughly four fifths found once. The chain uses TRBV11-3 and TRBJ2-5; D gene unclear. Material: tumor tissue, obtained after dendritic cell vaccination. The source of this sequence is a human donor with glioblastoma. CDR3 amino acids: CASSPRETQYF. Written as DNA, the CDR3 is TGTGCCAGCAGCCCCCGGGAGACCCAGTACTTC.